This TCR beta chain was recorded in a study of molecular identifiers for immune sequencing clone quantification. This clonotype showed up many times. Each CDR3 protein is one row after TCRdb ran MiXCR on the PCR reads. Of about 510,000 distinct CDR3 sequences listed, about 25% are singletons. Trimming left V 2 bases short and J 2 bases short, with 9 bases between. The germline gives CDR1 MNHEY, CDR2 SVGAGI. The CDR3 extends over 14 amino acids. The chain recombines TRBV6-5 with TRBJ2-5, with D perhaps TRBD2 (5 bases). The sequence derives from a human donor in good health. Some libraries in this study had Jurkat cell RNA spiked in. Sequenced input: naive CD8+ T cells from blood, with Jurkat cell RNA spiked in. Subset here: FACS-sorted CD8+CD4-CCR7+CD45RA+ naive T cells. CDR3 sequence (DNA): TGTGCCAGCAGTTACCGGACTGAGCAAGAGACCCAGTACTTC. Amino acids: CASSYRTEQETQYF.